This TCR beta chain came from a study of shared clonotypes between healthy human individuals. Regarding the study as a whole: Compared with memory subsets, naive subsets generally had larger estimated richness. The genetic and exposure-history diversity represented was limited by few donors.

Source study methods: For the immunoSEQ data, sequences were junction-only without quality scores, so filtering differed. The repertoire was sequenced with immunoSEQ multiplex PCR; TCRdb's copy has only in-frame clones and lacks some. The V and J calls and clone size come from that table; D and trimming were worked out from the DNA. The sample yields about 960,000 clones, over 75% seen once. With regard to this clone: Its antigen remains unidentified.

Input material: memory CD4+ T cells sorted from blood. Subset: CD45RA-negative fraction. This receptor was taken from a young man in good health.

The CDR3 loop reads CASSYSGGQVRETQYF. CDR3 coding DNA: TGTGCCAGCAGTTACTCGGGAGGTCAAGTGAGGGAGACCCAGTACTTC. The V gene is TRBV6-5, the J gene TRBJ2-5; D possibly corresponds to TRBD2 (6 bases). This CDR3 region has 16 residues. Germline V lookup: CDR1 MNHEY, CDR2 SVGAGI. V was cut by 0 bases and J by 5 bases, with 16 bases left in between.